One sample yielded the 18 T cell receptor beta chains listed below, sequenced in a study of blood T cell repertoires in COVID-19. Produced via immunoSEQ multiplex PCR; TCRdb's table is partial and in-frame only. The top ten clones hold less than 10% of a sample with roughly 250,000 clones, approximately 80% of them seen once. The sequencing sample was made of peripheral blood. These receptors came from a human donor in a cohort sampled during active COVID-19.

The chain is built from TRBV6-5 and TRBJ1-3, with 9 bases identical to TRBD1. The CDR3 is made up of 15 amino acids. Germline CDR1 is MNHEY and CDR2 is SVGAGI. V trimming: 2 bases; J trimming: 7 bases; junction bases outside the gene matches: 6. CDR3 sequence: CASSYGTGYRNTIYF. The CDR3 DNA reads TGTGCCAGCAGTTACGGGACAGGGTATAGGAACACCATATATTTT.

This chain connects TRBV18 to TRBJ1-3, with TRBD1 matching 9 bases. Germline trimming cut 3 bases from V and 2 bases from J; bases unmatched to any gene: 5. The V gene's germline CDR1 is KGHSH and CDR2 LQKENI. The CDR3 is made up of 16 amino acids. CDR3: CASSPVGQGTGNTIYF. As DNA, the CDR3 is TGTGCCAGCTCACCTGTCGGACAGGGGACTGGAAACACCATATATTTT.

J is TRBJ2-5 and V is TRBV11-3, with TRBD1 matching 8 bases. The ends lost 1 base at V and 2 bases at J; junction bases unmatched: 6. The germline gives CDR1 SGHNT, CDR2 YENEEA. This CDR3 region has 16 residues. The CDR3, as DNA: TGTGCCAGCAGCTTAGGCCGATACAGGGGGCAAGAGACCCAGTACTTC. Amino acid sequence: CASSLGRYRGQETQYF.

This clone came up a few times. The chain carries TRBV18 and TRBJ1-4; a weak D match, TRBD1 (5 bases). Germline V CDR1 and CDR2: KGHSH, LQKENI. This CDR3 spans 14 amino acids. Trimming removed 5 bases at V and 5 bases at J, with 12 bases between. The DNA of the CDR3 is TGTGCCAGCTCAGCCTTAAGGGGCAATGAAAAACTGTTTTTT. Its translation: CASSALRGNEKLFF. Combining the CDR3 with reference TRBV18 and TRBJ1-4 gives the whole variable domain NAGVMQNPRHLVRRRGQEARLRCSPMKGHSHVYWYRQLPEEGLKFMVYLQKENIIDESGMPKERFSAEFPKEGPSILRIQQVVRGDSAAYFCASSALRGNEKLFFGSGTQLSVL.

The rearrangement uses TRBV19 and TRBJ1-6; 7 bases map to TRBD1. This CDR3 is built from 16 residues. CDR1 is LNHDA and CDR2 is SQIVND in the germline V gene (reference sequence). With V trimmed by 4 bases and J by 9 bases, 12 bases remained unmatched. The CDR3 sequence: CASSTRTGAGGSPLHF. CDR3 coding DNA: TGTGCCAGTAGTACTCGGACAGGAGCAGGGGGTTCACCCCTCCACTTT.

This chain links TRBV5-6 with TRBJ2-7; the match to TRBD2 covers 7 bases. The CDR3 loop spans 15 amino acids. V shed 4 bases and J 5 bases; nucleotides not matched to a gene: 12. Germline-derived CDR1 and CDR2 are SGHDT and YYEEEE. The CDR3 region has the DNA TGTGCCAGCAGCCCGAAAGGACTCAGCGGGGACGAGCAGTACTTC. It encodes CASSPKGLSGDEQYF. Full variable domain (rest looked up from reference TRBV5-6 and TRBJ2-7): DAGVTQSPTHLIKTRGQQVTLRCSPKSGHDTVSWYQQALGQGPQFIFQYYEEEERQRGNFPDRFSGHQFPNYSSELNVNALLLGDSALYLCASSPKGLSGDEQYFGPGTRLTVT.

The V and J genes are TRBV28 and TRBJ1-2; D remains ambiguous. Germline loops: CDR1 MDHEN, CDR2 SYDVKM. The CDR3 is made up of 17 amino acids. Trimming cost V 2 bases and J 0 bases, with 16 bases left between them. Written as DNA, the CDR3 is TGTGCCAGCAGTTTAATTTCGGAAACTAGAGCTAACTATGGCTACACCTTC. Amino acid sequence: CASSLISETRANYGYTF.

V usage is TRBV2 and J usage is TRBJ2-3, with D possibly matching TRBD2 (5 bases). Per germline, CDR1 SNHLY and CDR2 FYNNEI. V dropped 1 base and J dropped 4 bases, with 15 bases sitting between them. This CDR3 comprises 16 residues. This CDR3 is CASSEGGSVGSDTQYF. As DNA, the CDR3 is TGTGCCAGCAGTGAAGGAGGTAGCGTGGGGTCAGATACGCAGTATTTT.

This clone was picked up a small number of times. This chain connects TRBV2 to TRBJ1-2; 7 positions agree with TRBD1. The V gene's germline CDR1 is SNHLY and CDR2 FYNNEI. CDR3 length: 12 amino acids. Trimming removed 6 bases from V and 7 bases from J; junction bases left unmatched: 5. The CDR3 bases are TGTGCCAGCAGCGGGACAGTGGGTGGCTACACCTTC. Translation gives CASSGTVGGYTF. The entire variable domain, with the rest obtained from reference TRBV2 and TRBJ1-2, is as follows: EPEVTQTPSHQVTQMGQEVILRCVPISNHLYFYWYRQILGQKVEFLVSFYNNEISEKSEIFDDQFSVERPDGSNFTLKIRSTKLEDSAMYFCASSGTVGGYTFGSGTRLTVV.

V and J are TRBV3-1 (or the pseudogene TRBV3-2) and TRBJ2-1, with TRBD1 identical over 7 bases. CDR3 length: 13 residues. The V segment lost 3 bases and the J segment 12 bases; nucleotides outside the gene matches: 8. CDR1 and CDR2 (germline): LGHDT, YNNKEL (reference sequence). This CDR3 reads CASSHDRANGQFF. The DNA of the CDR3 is TGTGCCAGCAGCCACGACAGGGCCAACGGGCAGTTCTTC.

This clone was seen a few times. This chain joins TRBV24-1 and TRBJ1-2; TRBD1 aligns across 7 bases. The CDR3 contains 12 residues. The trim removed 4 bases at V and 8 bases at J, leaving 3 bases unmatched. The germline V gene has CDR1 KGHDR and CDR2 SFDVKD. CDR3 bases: TGTGCCACCAGTGACACAGGGGCCGGCTACACCTTC. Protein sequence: CATSDTGAGYTF.

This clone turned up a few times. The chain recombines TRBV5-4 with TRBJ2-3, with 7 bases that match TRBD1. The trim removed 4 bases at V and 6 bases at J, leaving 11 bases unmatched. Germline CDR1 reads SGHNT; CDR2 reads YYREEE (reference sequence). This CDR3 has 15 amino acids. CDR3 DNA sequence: TGTGCCAGCAGCCACCGGGACAGAGAGAGGGATACGCAGTATTTT. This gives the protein CASSHRDRERDTQYF.

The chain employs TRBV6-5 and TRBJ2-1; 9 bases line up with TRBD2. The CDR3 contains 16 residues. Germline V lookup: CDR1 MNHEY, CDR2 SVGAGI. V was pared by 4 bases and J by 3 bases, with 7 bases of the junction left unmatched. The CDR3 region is CASSSLRLADYNEQFF. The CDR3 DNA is TGTGCCAGCAGTTCACTCCGACTAGCGGACTACAATGAGCAGTTCTTC.

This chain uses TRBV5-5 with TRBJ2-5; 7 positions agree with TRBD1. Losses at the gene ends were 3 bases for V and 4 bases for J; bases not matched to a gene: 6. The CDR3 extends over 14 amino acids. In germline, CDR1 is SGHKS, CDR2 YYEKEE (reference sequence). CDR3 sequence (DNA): TGTGCCAGCAGCTATGAGGGGGCCCCAGAGACCCAGTACTTC. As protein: CASSYEGAPETQYF.

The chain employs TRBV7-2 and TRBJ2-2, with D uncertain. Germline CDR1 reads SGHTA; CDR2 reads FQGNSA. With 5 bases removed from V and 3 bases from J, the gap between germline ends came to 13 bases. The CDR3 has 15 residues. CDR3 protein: CASSAPPGYTGELFF. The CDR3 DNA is TGTGCCAGCAGCGCCCCACCCGGGTACACCGGGGAGCTGTTTTTT.

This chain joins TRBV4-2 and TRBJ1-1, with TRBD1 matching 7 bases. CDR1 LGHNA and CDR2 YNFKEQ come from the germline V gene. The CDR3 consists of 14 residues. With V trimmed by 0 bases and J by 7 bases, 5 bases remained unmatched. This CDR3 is CASSQDLGTVEAFF. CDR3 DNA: TGTGCCAGCAGCCAAGATTTGGGGACAGTTGAAGCTTTCTTT.

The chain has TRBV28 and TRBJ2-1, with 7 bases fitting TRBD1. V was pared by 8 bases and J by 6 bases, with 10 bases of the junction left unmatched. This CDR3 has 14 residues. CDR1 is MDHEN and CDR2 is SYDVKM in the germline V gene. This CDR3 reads CASGQGVGVNEQFF. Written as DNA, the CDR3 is TGTGCCAGCGGGCAGGGGGTCGGTGTCAATGAGCAGTTCTTC.

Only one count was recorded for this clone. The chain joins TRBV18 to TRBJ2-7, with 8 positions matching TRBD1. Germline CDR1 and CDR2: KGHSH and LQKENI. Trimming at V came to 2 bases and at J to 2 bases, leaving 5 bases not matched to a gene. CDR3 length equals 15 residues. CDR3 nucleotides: TGTGCCAGCTCACCATCACAGGGGGTCCCCTACGAGCAGTACTTC. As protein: CASSPSQGVPYEQYF.